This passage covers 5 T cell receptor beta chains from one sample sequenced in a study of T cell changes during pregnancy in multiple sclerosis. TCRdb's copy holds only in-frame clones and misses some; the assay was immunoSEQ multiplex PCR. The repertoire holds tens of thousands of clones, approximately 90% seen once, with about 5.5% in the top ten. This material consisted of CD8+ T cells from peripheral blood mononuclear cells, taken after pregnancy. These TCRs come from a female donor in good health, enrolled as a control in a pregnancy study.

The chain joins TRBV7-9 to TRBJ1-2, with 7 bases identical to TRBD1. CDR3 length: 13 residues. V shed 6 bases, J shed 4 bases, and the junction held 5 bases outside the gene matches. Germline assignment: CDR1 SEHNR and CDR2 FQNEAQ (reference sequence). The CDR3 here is CASRTGDSYGYTF. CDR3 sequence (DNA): TGTGCCAGCAGGACCGGGGACAGCTATGGCTACACCTTC.

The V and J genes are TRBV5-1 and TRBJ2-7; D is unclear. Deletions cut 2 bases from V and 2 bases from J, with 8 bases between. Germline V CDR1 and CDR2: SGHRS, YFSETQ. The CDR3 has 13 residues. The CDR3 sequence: CASSFSSAYEQYF. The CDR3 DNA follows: TGCGCCAGCAGCTTTTCGTCCGCCTACGAGCAGTACTTC.

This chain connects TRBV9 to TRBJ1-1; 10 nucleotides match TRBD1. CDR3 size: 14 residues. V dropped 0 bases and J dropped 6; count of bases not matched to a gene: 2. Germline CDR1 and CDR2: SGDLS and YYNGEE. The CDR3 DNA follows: TGTGCCAGCAGCGTAGGGGACAGGGGAGCTGAAGCTTTCTTT. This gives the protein CASSVGDRGAEAFF.

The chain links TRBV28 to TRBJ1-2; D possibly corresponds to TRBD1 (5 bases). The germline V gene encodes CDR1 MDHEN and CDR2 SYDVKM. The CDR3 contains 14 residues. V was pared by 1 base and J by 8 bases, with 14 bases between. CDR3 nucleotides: TGTGCCAGCAGTTTATCTCCGACAGTTCGAGGCTACACCTTC. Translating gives CASSLSPTVRGYTF.

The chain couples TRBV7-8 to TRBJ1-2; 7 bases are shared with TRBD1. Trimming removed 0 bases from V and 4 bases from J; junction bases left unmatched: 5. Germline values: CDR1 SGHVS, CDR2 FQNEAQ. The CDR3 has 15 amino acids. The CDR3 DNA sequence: TGTGCCAGCAGCTTAGCCATGGGACAGCGCTATGGCTACACCTTC. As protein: CASSLAMGQRYGYTF.